These 18 T cell receptor beta chains share one sample of origin, sequenced in a study of T cells in women clearing cervical HPV infection. Profiled with immunoSEQ multiplex PCR; TCRdb holds only in-frame clones, not every one. This sample contains fewer than 30,000 clones. The specimen was blood buffy coat. Source of these receptors: a woman between 18 and 75 years old with a cervical HPV16 infection that either progressed to CIN3+ or cleared (not recorded which).

As concerns this clone: The read stops 3 residues short of the end of the CDR3; the missing end is completed from the germline J gene. The chain employs TRBV9 and TRBJ2-4; the D gene is possibly TRBD2 (7 bases). Germline V gene sequence: CDR1 SGDLS, CDR2 YYNGEE. V was clipped by 4 bases and J by 5 bases, with 13 bases between them. The CDR3 contains 14 residues. The covered CDR3 bases are TGTGCCAGCAGCCTACGGGGGGCCCAAAACATT. Amino acid sequence: CASSLRGAQNI. From start to end, the CDR3 is CASSLRGAQNIQYF.

Of note for this clone: The junction departs from the called germline gene at one end, perhaps through a read error. Distinct nucleotide sequences in the sample also encode this CDR3. This CDR3 is CASSVTGDSGNTIYF. The DNA read from the CDR3 is TGTGCCAGCAGCGTTACAGGGGACTCTGGAAACACA. This chain joins TRBV7-9 and TRBJ1-3; 7 positions agree with TRBD1. The observed sequence ends 3 residues before the CDR3 terminus, with the missing tail filled in from the germline J gene. This CDR3 comprises 15 residues. CDR1 SEHNR and CDR2 FQNEAQ come from the germline V gene (reference sequence).

As to this clone: The read ends 3 residues shy of where the CDR3 ends; the end is completed using the germline J gene. The chain carries TRBV30 and TRBJ2-1; 8 nucleotides line up with TRBD2. The trim removed 5 bases at V and 5 bases at J, leaving 5 bases unmatched. CDR3 length equals 13 residues. Per germline, CDR1 GTSNPN and CDR2 SVGIG (reference sequence). The part of the CDR3 DNA that was read is TGTGCCTGGGCGCGGACTAGCCACAATGAG. Translated, it gives CAWARTSHNE. The full CDR3 protein is CAWARTSHNEQFF. Supplemented by reference TRBV30 and TRBJ2-1, the full variable domain reads SQTIHQWPATLVQPVGSPLSLECTVEGTSNPNLYWYRQAAGRGLQLLFYSVGIGQISSEVPQNLSASRPQDRQFILSSKKLLLSDSGFYLCAWARTSHNEQFFGPGTRLTVL.

Remarks on this clone: The read ends 3 residues shy of where the CDR3 ends; the end is completed using the germline J gene. V gene TRBV20-1 combines with J gene TRBJ2-4, with unresolved D. Germline lookup yields CDR1 DFQATT and CDR2 SNEGSKA (reference sequence). The CDR3 is 10 residues long. Trimming left V 3 bases short and J 8 bases short, with 5 bases between. The sequenced part of the CDR3 DNA is TGCAGTGCTAGTCTTGACATT. As protein: CSASLDI. The complete CDR3 sequence is CSASLDIQYF.

With regard to this clone: The read gets to within 3 residues of the CDR3 end, and the germline J gene fills in the rest. V usage is TRBV7-6 and J usage is TRBJ1-2; the D is unclear. V was shortened by 2 bases and J by 5 bases, with 12 bases between the two germline ends. Germline V lookup: CDR1 SGHVS, CDR2 FNYEAQ. This CDR3 has 14 residues. The CDR3 is CASSLRLGRYGYTF. The sequenced part of the CDR3 DNA is TGTGCCAGCAGCTTAAGGCTTGGCAGATATGGC.

Regarding this clone: The read terminates 3 residues before the CDR3 end, so the remaining end is supplied by the germline J gene. The J gene is TRBJ2-3, the V gene TRBV4-1; TRBD1 agrees at 7 bases. CDR1 is MGHRA, CDR2 YSYEKL, per germline. The CDR3 is 15 residues long. V was clipped by 4 bases and J by 5 bases; unmatched bases: 9. CDR3 DNA, as far as it was read: TGCGCCAGCAGCCGCGCGACAGGGACGGGAGATACG. Amino acids: CASSRATGTGDT. The complete CDR3 protein is CASSRATGTGDTQYF.

In the case of this clone: The read ends 3 residues before the CDR3 terminus; that terminus is restored from the germline J gene. The rearrangement joins TRBV19 to TRBJ2-1, with a weak D call TRBD1 (6 bases). CDR3 size: 14 residues. The V gene's germline CDR1 is LNHDA and CDR2 SQIVND (reference sequence). The V end was cut by 2 bases, the J end by 1 base, with 6 bases between. The CDR3: CASSITGSYNEQFF. The part of the CDR3 DNA that was read is TGTGCCAGTAGTATAACAGGGTCCTACAATGAG.

About this clone itself: The read gets to within 3 residues of the CDR3 end, and the germline J gene fills in the rest. V and J are TRBV29-1 and TRBJ2-5; D may be TRBD1 (5 bases). The CDR3 spans 15 residues. Germline V CDR1 and CDR2: SQVTM, ANQGSEA. V was shortened by 8 bases and J by 3 bases, with 22 bases between the two germline ends. CDR3 loop: CSSSGAVTTKETQYF. The sequenced CDR3 bases are TGCAGCTCGAGTGGGGCGGTCACAACTAAAGAGACC.

Comment on this clone: Coverage ceases 3 residues before the CDR3 finishes, and the germline J gene fills in the end. This chain uses TRBV20-1 with TRBJ1-3, with D possibly TRBD1 on 5 matching bases. V was trimmed by 5 bases and J by 4 bases, leaving 15 bases between them. Germline V gene data show CDR1 as DFQATT and CDR2 as SNEGSKA (reference sequence). This CDR3 region has 14 residues. CDR3 DNA, as far as it was read: TGCAGTGCTGGACTGGGGGGGGACGGAAACACC. Its translation: CSAGLGGDGNT. The entire CDR3 sequence reads CSAGLGGDGNTIYF.

Points on this clone: The read gets to within 3 residues of the CDR3 end, and the germline J gene fills in the rest. This rearrangement joins TRBV7-8 to TRBJ1-1, with 10 bases fitting TRBD1. Germline V gene lookup returns CDR1 SGHVS and CDR2 FQNEAQ. The CDR3 covers 14 residues. Trimming cost V 4 bases and J 3 bases; bases outside gene matches: 2. The CDR3 bases that were read are TGTGCCAGCAGCTGGACAGGGGGGGACACTGAA. Its protein is CASSWTGGDTE. The full-length CDR3 reads as CASSWTGGDTEAFF.

Concerning this clone itself: The read ends 3 residues shy of where the CDR3 ends; the end is completed using the germline J gene. V gene TRBV19 combines with J gene TRBJ1-5; D is uncertain. V lost 3 bases and J 4 bases, leaving 7 bases between the germline ends. Germline V gives CDR1 LNHDA, CDR2 SQIVND (reference sequence). The CDR3 has 13 residues. CDR3: CASSIQNNQPQHF. CDR3 DNA (partial): TGTGCCAGTAGTATCCAGAATAATCAGCCC.

With regard to this clone: The CDR3 goes on 3 residues after the read ends, and that part is filled in from the germline J gene. The chain is built from TRBV29-1 and TRBJ2-4, with D possibly being TRBD2 (7 bases). CDR3 length: 13 amino acids. V was trimmed by 7 bases and J by 6 bases, leaving 16 bases between them. Germline V lookup: CDR1 SQVTM, CDR2 ANQGSEA. This chain's CDR3 is CSGTNRGANIQYF. Incomplete CDR3 DNA: TGCAGCGGAACAAACCGGGGGGCAAACATT. The variable domain in full, completed from reference TRBV29-1 and TRBJ2-4, reads SAVISQKPSRDICQRGTSLTIQCQVDSQVTMMFWYRQQPGQSLTLIATANQGSEATYESGFVIDKFPISRPNLTFSTLTVSNMSPEDSSIYLCSGTNRGANIQYFGAGTRLSVL.

Points on this clone: The sequence runs out 3 residues before the end of the CDR3; the remainder is reconstructed from the germline J gene. This sequence joins TRBV28 and TRBJ2-7; 7 positions match TRBD2. There are 16 residues in the CDR3. V was pared by 4 bases and J by 0 bases, with 9 bases of the junction left unmatched. Looked up from germline, CDR1 is MDHEN and CDR2 is SYDVKM. CDR3 sequence: CASSSYASGRSYEQYF. The part of the CDR3 DNA that was read is TGTGCCAGCAGTTCCTATGCTAGCGGACGCTCCTACGAG. Together with reference TRBV28 and TRBJ2-7, the CDR3 gives the full variable domain: DVKVTQSSRYLVKRTGEKVFLECVQDMDHENMFWYRQDPGLGLRLIYFSYDVKMKEKGDIPEGYSVSREKKERFSLILESASTNQTSMYLCASSSYASGRSYEQYFGPGTRLTVT.

Turning to this clone: The sequence runs out 3 residues before the end of the CDR3; the remainder is reconstructed from the germline J gene. The rearrangement uses TRBV7-2 and TRBJ2-7, with 7 positions matching TRBD1. V gave up 0 bases and J gave up 3 bases; unmatched junction bases: 8. The CDR3 is 16 residues long. Germline V CDR1 and CDR2: SGHTA, FQGNSA. The CDR3 sequence is CASSLAVGQEYYEQYF. The covered CDR3 bases are TGTGCCAGCAGCTTAGCTGTCGGACAGGAATACTACGAG.

In the case of this clone: The read terminates 3 residues ahead of where the CDR3 ends, so the germline J gene completes it. The chain is built from TRBV7-3 and TRBJ2-7; 12 bases are shared with TRBD1. The CDR3 extends over 17 amino acids. CDR1 is SGHTA and CDR2 is FQGTGA in the germline V gene. J was trimmed by 5 bases and V by 1 base; bases with no gene match: 9. The DNA read from the CDR3 is TGTGCCAGCAGCTTAATCCACGCCGGGACAGGGGGCGACGAG. This encodes CASSLIHAGTGGDE. The CDR3, in full, reads CASSLIHAGTGGDEQYF.

Remarks on this clone: The CDR3 end lies 3 residues beyond the end of the read and is filled in from the germline J gene. The V and J genes are TRBV11-2 and TRBJ2-7, with D possibly being TRBD1 (5 bases). CDR3 length: 14 residues. Trimming took off 0 bases at V and 0 bases at J, with 6 bases between the two ends. Germline values: CDR1 SGHAT, CDR2 FQNNGV. The part of the CDR3 DNA that was read is TGTGCCAGCAGCTTAGACAGGGCCTCCTACGAG. Residues: CASSLDRASYE. The full-length CDR3 reads as CASSLDRASYEQYF.

With regard to this clone: The read ends 3 residues before the CDR3 terminus; that terminus is restored from the germline J gene. This CDR3 is also generated by other DNA sequences in the sample. The chain couples TRBV19 to TRBJ2-7; possibly TRBD1 for D (5 bases). Germline CDR1 is LNHDA and CDR2 is SQIVND (reference sequence). There are 14 residues in the CDR3. Trimming shortened V by 6 bases and J by 3 bases, and 15 bases separated the two germline ends. This CDR3 is CASRLQENHYEQYF. The part of the CDR3 DNA that was read is TGTGCCAGTAGATTACAGGAGAACCACTACGAG.

A remark on this clone: Coverage ceases 3 residues before the CDR3 finishes, and the germline J gene fills in the end. The chain carries TRBV19 and TRBJ2-2; 7 bases line up with TRBD1. There are 14 residues in the CDR3. CDR1 LNHDA and CDR2 SQIVND come from the germline V gene (reference sequence). CDR3 bases read: TGTGCCAGTAGTCGGGACAGCTATAATTCACCG. Translated, it gives CASSRDSYNSP. The full CDR3 protein reads CASSRDSYNSPLFF.